This T cell receptor (beta chain) was identified in a study of shared clonotypes between healthy human individuals. Overall study findings and caveats: All-four-donor shared clonotypes had higher generation probabilities than non-shared clonotypes did.

About this clone itself: The antigen remains undetermined.

Evenly divided among several immunoSEQ plates was the genomic DNA of each subset. DNA at 150 to 200 ng, 25,000 to 35,000 T cell genomes, went into sorted-subset replicate PCRs. This table comes from immunoSEQ multiplex PCR, and its TCRdb copy is limited to in-frame clones, with some not included. The table records about 2.2 million clones, just under 95% of them present only once. Terminally differentiated effector memory CD45RA+ cells were left out of the naive CD8 fraction, which was CD45RO-negative and positively selected for CCR7. Nashville, Tennessee was home to all donors, each a Caucasian adult. This CDR3 is built from 13 residues. The V segment lost 5 bases and the J segment 8 bases; nucleotides outside the gene matches: 6. The V gene's germline CDR1 is MNHEY and CDR2 SVGAGI.

The sequenced sample was naive CD8+ T cells from PBMCs. The clonotype originates from a man between 18 and 29 years old in good health. Some clones in this sample may be carry-over from other donors' samples. V usage is TRBV6-5 and J usage is TRBJ2-1; 7 bases align to TRBD2. In nucleotides, the CDR3 is TGTGCCAGCAGTCCGGGACTACTCGATGAGCAGTTCTTC. Amino acid sequence: CASSPGLLDEQFF.